The 10 T cell receptor beta chains given below trace back to one sample, sequenced in a study of CD8 T cells in ankylosing spondylitis (TCRdb year 2017). What the study reported, not specific to this receptor: Blood from ankylosing spondylitis patients appeared to be characterized by a TCR beta motif composed of several highly homologous amino acid variants.

Antigen specificity for these receptors is unknown. Library creation used 5' RACE. Sequenced using an Illumina HiSeq 2500. TCRdb passed the public sequencing reads through fastp at Q25 and MiXCR, retaining productive beta sequences. Rows with one shared CDR3 protein collapse into an entry with the most common genes and DNA. The sample table holds about 800,000 distinct CDR3 sequences, of which roughly 12% were seen once. The top ten constitute approximately 0.51% of the sample. The sequenced sample was blood, either unsorted or a sorted T cell fraction (not recorded which). These receptors were taken from a male donor with ankylosing spondylitis.

The V gene is TRBV28, the J gene TRBJ2-7; D is possibly TRBD1 or TRBD2 (5 bases each). CDR1 and CDR2 from the germline V gene are MDHEN and SYDVKM. The CDR3 is 16 amino acids. Trimming stripped 4 bases from V and 0 bases from J, with 16 bases between. This CDR3 is CASSYPGAMSSYEQYF. The DNA of the CDR3 is TGTGCCAGCAGTTACCCCGGGGCCATGAGCTCCTACGAGCAGTACTTC.

This clonotype has a count of ten or more. The rearrangement joins TRBV29-1 to TRBJ2-7; 10 bases line up with TRBD2. Germline CDR1 and CDR2: SQVTM and ANQGSEA. The V segment lost 5 bases and the J segment 2 bases; nucleotides outside the gene matches: 0. The CDR3 covers 12 residues. CDR3: CSVLAGAYEQYF. In DNA, the CDR3 is TGCAGCGTTCTAGCGGGGGCCTACGAGCAGTACTTC.

J is TRBJ1-1 and V is TRBV7-2, with a weak D call TRBD1 (5 bases). Trimming removed 5 bases at V and 4 bases at J, with 11 bases between. This CDR3 comprises 13 residues. Germline values: CDR1 SGHTA, CDR2 FQGNSA. CDR3 in DNA: TGTGCCAGCAGCGGGGGGGGAGGCACTGAAGCTTTCTTT. Protein: CASSGGGGTEAFF.

The genes are TRBV20-1 and TRBJ2-2; D not certain. Germline CDR1 DFQATT, CDR2 SNEGSKA (reference sequence). The CDR3 spans 14 residues. V was cut by 6 bases and J by 2 bases, with 13 bases left in between. CDR3 sequence reads: CSALRIGNTGELFF. In DNA, the CDR3 is TGCAGTGCCCTGCGAATCGGTAACACCGGGGAGCTGTTTTTT.

The chain employs TRBV6-2 or TRBV6-3 and TRBJ1-4; D is unresolved. The V gene's germline CDR1 is MNHEY and CDR2 SVGEGT. This CDR3 has 14 residues. The ends were cut back, 4 bases at V and 10 bases at J, with 16 bases in the middle. The chain's CDR3 is CASSSYTFEGKLFF. The CDR3 nucleotides read TGTGCCAGCAGTTCCTACACCTTCGAGGGAAAACTGTTTTTT.

This clonotype appeared many times. The gene calls are TRBV7-2 and TRBJ2-4; D may be TRBD1 (6 bases). In germline, CDR1 is SGHTA, CDR2 FQGNSA. The CDR3 spans 16 residues. The V gene lost 2 bases and the J gene lost 3 bases, with 14 bases spanning the gap. CDR3 amino acids: CASSLRPGDLKNIQYF. CDR3 in DNA: TGTGCCAGCAGCTTACGGCCAGGGGACCTCAAAAACATTCAGTACTTC.

This clonotype was observed at least ten times. The chain joins TRBV20-1 to TRBJ1-5, with D hard to call. CDR1 is DFQATT and CDR2 is SNEGSKA in the germline V gene (reference sequence). The CDR3 loop spans 11 amino acids. V was trimmed by 4 bases and J by 11 bases, leaving 12 bases between them. The CDR3 region is CSAIVEGTQHF. The DNA of the CDR3 is TGCAGTGCTATAGTCGAGGGTACCCAGCATTTT.

This clonotype was observed at least ten times. DNA for the CDR3: TGTGCCAGCAGCTTAGTTCTCAATCAGCCCCAGCATTTT. Its protein is CASSLVLNQPQHF. The chain has TRBV7-6 and TRBJ1-5; D is unresolved. The CDR3 loop spans 13 amino acids. The ends were cut back, 1 base at V and 3 bases at J, with 4 bases in the middle. Germline V gene lookup returns CDR1 SGHVS and CDR2 FNYEAQ.

The table lists this clonotype with a few counts. The V and J genes are TRBV7-2 and TRBJ2-6; D might be TRBD1 (5 bases). V lost 0 bases and J lost 5, with 11 bases in between. The CDR3 length is 16 residues. Germline assignment: CDR1 SGHTA and CDR2 FQGNSA. CDR3 nucleotide sequence: TGTGCCAGCAGCTTAGCGATAACAGGTTGGGCCAACGTCCTGACTTTC. Protein: CASSLAITGWANVLTF.

In this sample, this clonotype turned up many times. The genes are TRBV7-6 and TRBJ2-1; D is unclear. The CDR3 has 13 amino acids. Germline V gene data show CDR1 as SGHVS and CDR2 as FNYEAQ. Deletions cut 2 bases from V and 11 bases from J, with 13 bases between. CDR3 in DNA: TGTGCCAGCAGCTTAATGGCGAATACTAAGCAGTTCTTC. As protein: CASSLMANTKQFF.